Below are 10 T cell receptor beta chains sequenced from a single sample in a study of shared clonotypes between healthy human individuals. The protocol was immunoSEQ multiplex PCR, while the TCRdb copy is restricted to in-frame clones and leaves out a portion. In the table there are roughly 2.5 million clones, around 90% of which are singletons. The sample consisted of naive CD4+ T cells sorted from blood. Documented subset: CD45RA+ positively selected. These receptor sequences come from a man aged 18 to 29 in good health.

This clone showed up just once. The chain uses TRBV18 and TRBJ2-7, with 8 bases fitting TRBD2. Germline CDR1 reads KGHSH; CDR2 reads LQKENI. The CDR3 is made up of 15 amino acids. The V and J ends lost 3 bases and 3 bases, in that order; junction bases with no gene match: 7. CDR3 bases: TGTGCCAGCTCACCGCGACTACTAGCGGACTACGAGCAGTACTTC. This encodes CASSPRLLADYEQYF. Based on the CDR3 plus reference TRBV18 and TRBJ2-7, the full variable domain is NAGVMQNPRHLVRRRGQEARLRCSPMKGHSHVYWYRQLPEEGLKFMVYLQKENIIDESGMPKERFSAEFPKEGPSILRIQQVVRGDSAAYFCASSPRLLADYEQYFGPGTRLTVT.

The V and J genes are TRBV29-1 and TRBJ1-1, with TRBD1 matching over 7 bases. The V and J ends lost 4 bases and 4 bases, in that order; junction bases with no gene match: 9. The CDR3 is 14 residues long. Germline-derived CDR1 and CDR2 are SQVTM and ANQGSEA. This CDR3 reads CSVGSAGGGTEAFF. In DNA form, the CDR3 reads TGCAGCGTTGGAAGTGCAGGGGGGGGCACTGAAGCTTTCTTT.

The rearrangement links TRBV18 to TRBJ1-4; unclear D gene. The germline V and J ends were trimmed by 1 base and 0 bases, with 9 bases remaining between them. CDR1 and CDR2 (germline): KGHSH, LQKENI. The CDR3 runs to 16 residues. In DNA form, the CDR3 reads TGTGCCAGCTCACCACTGGGTCCCTCAACTAATGAAAAACTGTTTTTT. Protein: CASSPLGPSTNEKLFF.

The V gene is TRBV4-1, the J gene TRBJ1-4, with a weak D call TRBD1 (6 bases). CDR1 is MGHRA and CDR2 is YSYEKL in the germline V gene. CDR3 size: 15 residues. The V and J ends lost 5 bases and 7 bases respectively, with 17 bases between them. The CDR3 bases are TGCGCCAGCAGCTCATTAGGGGGGGAGGGTGAAAAACTGTTTTTT. It is translated as CASSSLGGEGEKLFF.

V gene TRBV7-2 combines with J gene TRBJ2-7, with TRBD2 matching 7 bases. CDR1 SGHTA and CDR2 FQGNSA come from the germline V gene. This CDR3 spans 16 amino acids. With 1 base clipped from V and 6 bases from J, the junction kept 12 bases outside the gene matches. The CDR3 coding sequence is TGTGCCAGCAGCTTAGAAGGGCTGGCTAGCGGCTTCGAGCAGTACTTC. Protein sequence: CASSLEGLASGFEQYF.

V and J are TRBV19 and TRBJ1-6; 8 bases are a match to TRBD1. This CDR3 region has 14 residues. The junction had 7 bases not matched to a gene; V was cut back by 5 bases and J by 10 bases. Germline V gene lookup returns CDR1 LNHDA and CDR2 SQIVND (reference sequence). As DNA, the CDR3 is TGTGCCAGTAGTTTGCAGGGGGCGAGGTCACCCCTCCACTTT. It specifies CASSLQGARSPLHF. Full variable domain (rest looked up from reference TRBV19 and TRBJ1-6): DGGITQSPKYLFRKEGQNVTLSCEQNLNHDAMYWYRQDPGQGLRLIYYSQIVNDFQKGDIAEGYSVSREKKESFPLTVTSAQKNPTAFYLCASSLQGARSPLHFGNGTRLTVT.

This clone showed up just a few times. The sample has other DNA sequences that encode this CDR3 too. This chain joins TRBV5-1 and TRBJ2-5; D is perhaps TRBD1 (5 bases). V lost 0 bases, J lost 4 bases, and 7 bases lay in between. Germline V gene sequence: CDR1 SGHRS, CDR2 YFSETQ. The CDR3 is made up of 13 amino acids. The CDR3 reads CASSLGGRETQYF. CDR3 sequence (DNA): TGCGCCAGCAGCTTGGGGGGCCGAGAGACCCAGTACTTC.

CDR3 sequence reads: CASRRSGFSYEQYF. For the CDR3, the DNA is TGTGCCAGCAGAAGGTCGGGTTTCTCCTACGAGCAGTACTTC. The V and J genes are TRBV27 and TRBJ2-7; D not certain. Trimming stripped 6 bases from V and 0 bases from J, with 12 bases between. The CDR3 is 14 residues long. CDR1 and CDR2 (germline): MNHEY, SMNVEV (reference sequence).

This chain links TRBV10-3 with TRBJ1-5, with D perhaps TRBD1 (6 bases). Germline CDR1 ENHRY, CDR2 SYGVKD. The CDR3 has 14 residues. The V end lost 2 bases, the J end lost 6 bases, and 11 bases lay between the germline ends. CDR3 sequence: CAISEGGGVQPQHF. DNA for the CDR3: TGTGCCATCAGTGAGGGGGGGGGCGTTCAGCCCCAGCATTTT.

The chain carries TRBV27 and TRBJ2-7; possibly TRBD2 for D (6 bases). The CDR3 runs 14 residues. Germline-derived CDR1 and CDR2 are MNHEY and SMNVEV (reference sequence). The V and J ends lost 8 bases and 4 bases respectively, with 18 bases between them. The CDR3 DNA follows: TGTGCCAGCTCTTCGGGAGCATTCTTTTACGAGCAGTACTTC. The encoded protein is CASSSGAFFYEQYF.